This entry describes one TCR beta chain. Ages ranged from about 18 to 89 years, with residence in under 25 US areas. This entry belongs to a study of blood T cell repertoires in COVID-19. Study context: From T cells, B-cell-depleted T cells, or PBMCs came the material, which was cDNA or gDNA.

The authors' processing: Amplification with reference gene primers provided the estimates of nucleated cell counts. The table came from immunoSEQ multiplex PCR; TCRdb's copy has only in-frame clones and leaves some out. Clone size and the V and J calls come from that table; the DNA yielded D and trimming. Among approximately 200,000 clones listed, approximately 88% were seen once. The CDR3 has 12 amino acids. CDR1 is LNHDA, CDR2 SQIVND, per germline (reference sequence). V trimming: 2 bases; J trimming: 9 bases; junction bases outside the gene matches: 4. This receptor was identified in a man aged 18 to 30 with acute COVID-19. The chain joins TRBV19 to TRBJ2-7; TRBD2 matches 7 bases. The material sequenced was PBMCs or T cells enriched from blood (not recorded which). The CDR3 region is CASSIRGGWQYF. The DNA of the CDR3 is TGTGCCAGTAGTATACGCGGGGGTTGGCAGTACTTC.